This TCR beta chain was captured in a study of blood T cell repertoires in COVID-19. CDR1 is LNHDA, CDR2 SQIVND, per germline (reference sequence). This CDR3 contains 14 residues. Germline trimming cut 6 bases from V and 7 bases from J; bases unmatched to any gene: 6. In the authors' workflow: Quantification of nucleated cells was approximated via reference gene primer amplification. TCRdb's copy holds only in-frame clones and misses some; the assay was immunoSEQ multiplex PCR. The D gene and trimming were derived from the DNA, and the V and J assignments and clone size from that table. The sample carries about 170,000 clones, approximately 88% recorded once.

This receptor was identified in a woman of 80 years or more with active or convalescent COVID-19. The V call is TRBV19, the J call TRBJ1-5; 10 positions match TRBD1. Sequencing was carried out using peripheral blood. The CDR3 nucleotides are TGTGCCAGTAGCGAGACAGGGGGCTCACAGCCCCAGCATTTT. It codes for CASSETGGSQPQHF.